The TCR beta chain under discussion was sequenced for a study of radiation and T cells in renal cell carcinoma. Sample time point: blood 2 weeks post-SBRT. Documented treatment: 15 Gy SBRT to primary tumor, nephrectomy 4 weeks later. Serial blood draws occurred at baseline and 2 and 4 weeks post-SBRT. This renal cell carcinoma was of the clear cell type. The protocol was immunoSEQ multiplex PCR, while the TCRdb copy is restricted to in-frame clones and leaves out a portion. Among around 70,000 clones, around 76% were seen once, and the ten largest hold approximately 5%. This CDR3 comprises 14 residues. The V end lost 4 bases, the J end lost 4 bases, and 13 bases lay between the germline ends. From germline, CDR1 is SNHLY and CDR2 FYNNEI.

The receptor comes from a man aged 55 to 70 with renal cell carcinoma. V gene TRBV2 combines with J gene TRBJ1-2, with D possibly being TRBD1 (5 bases). Sequenced here: blood, sampled from a patient whose treatment included radiotherapy and nephrectomy. This CDR3 is CASSAPIDSYGYTF. The CDR3 DNA sequence: TGTGCCAGCAGTGCACCTATCGACAGCTATGGCTACACCTTC.